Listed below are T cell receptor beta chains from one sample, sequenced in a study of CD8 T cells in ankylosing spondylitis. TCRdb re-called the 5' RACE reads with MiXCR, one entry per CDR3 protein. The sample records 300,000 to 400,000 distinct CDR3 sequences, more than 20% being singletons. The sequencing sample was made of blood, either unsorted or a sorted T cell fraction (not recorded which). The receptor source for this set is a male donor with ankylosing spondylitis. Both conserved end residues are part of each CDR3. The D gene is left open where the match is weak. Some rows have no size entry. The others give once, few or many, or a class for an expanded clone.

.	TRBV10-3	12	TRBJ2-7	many	CAIKGGSYEQYF	TGTGCCATCAAAGGGGGATCTTACGAGCAGTACTTC
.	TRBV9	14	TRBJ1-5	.	CASSVAGDYQPQHF	TGTGCCAGCAGCGTAGCCGGTGACTATCAGCCCCAGCATTTT
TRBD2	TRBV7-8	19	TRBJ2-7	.	CASSLAVGLAGGGFYEQYF	TGTGCCAGCAGCTTAGCCGTCGGACTAGCGGGAGGGGGGTTCTACGAGCAGTACTTC
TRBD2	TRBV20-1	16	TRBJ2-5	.	CSAWTSGSIPQETQYF	TGCAGTGCATGGACTAGCGGGAGTATCCCCCAAGAGACCCAGTACTTC
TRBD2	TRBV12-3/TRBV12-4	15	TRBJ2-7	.	CASSLRTSGTYEQYF	TGTGCCAGCAGTTTAAGGACTAGCGGGACCTACGAGCAGTACTTC
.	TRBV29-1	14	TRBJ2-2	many	CSVERGWGTGELFF	TGCAGCGTTGAGAGGGGGTGGGGGACCGGGGAGCTGTTTTTT
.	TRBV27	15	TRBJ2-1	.	CASSFSDRGYNEQFF	TGTGCCAGCAGTTTTAGCGACCGTGGGTACAATGAGCAGTTCTTC
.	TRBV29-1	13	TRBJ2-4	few	CSVAGGAKNIQYF	TGCAGCGTTGCGGGTGGTGCCAAAAACATTCAGTACTTC
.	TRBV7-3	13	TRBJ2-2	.	CASSYYFPGELFF	TGTGCCAGCAGCTATTATTTCCCCGGGGAGCTGTTTTTT
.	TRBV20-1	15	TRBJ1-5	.	CSAKDGIFSNQPQHF	TGCAGTGCTAAGGACGGGATCTTCAGCAATCAGCCCCAGCATTTT
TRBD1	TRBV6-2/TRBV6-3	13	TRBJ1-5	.	CASSSGQVQPQHF	TGTGCCAGCAGTTCTGGACAGGTCCAGCCCCAGCATTTT
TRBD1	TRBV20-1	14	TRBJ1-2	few	CSAGGQGTNYGYTF	TGCAGTGCTGGTGGACAGGGCACGAACTATGGCTACACCTTC
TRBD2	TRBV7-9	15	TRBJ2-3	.	CASRGGTAGTDTQYF	TGTGCCAGCCGGGGGGGAACGGCGGGTACAGATACGCAGTATTTT
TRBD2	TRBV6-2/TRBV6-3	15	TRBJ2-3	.	CASFPSGRYTDTQYF	TGTGCCAGCTTCCCTAGCGGGAGGTACACAGATACGCAGTATTTT
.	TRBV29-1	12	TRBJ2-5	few	CSVLRAGETQYF	TGCAGCGTTCTAAGGGCGGGGGAGACCCAGTACTTC
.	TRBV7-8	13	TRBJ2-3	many	CASSLAGPDTQYF	TGTGCCAGCAGCTTAGCTGGCCCAGATACGCAGTATTTT
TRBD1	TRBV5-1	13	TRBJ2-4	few	CASSLGQGNIQYF	TGCGCCAGCAGCCTGGGACAGGGAAACATTCAGTACTTC
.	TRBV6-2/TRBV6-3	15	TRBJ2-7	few	CASSYLRGITGEQYF	TGTGCCAGCAGCTACCTCCGCGGGATAACGGGGGAGCAGTACTTC
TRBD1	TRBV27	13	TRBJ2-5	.	CASRRTGPETQYF	TGTGCCAGCAGGCGGACAGGGCCAGAGACCCAGTACTTC
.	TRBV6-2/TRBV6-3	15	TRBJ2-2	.	CASTRGAGLAGELFF	TGTGCCAGCACCCGCGGGGCAGGCCTCGCCGGGGAGCTGTTTTTT
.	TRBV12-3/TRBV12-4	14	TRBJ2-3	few	CASRRSTGLDTQYF	TGTGCCAGCAGAAGAAGTACAGGGCTAGATACGCAGTATTTT
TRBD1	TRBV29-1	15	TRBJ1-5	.	CSVRTGGDGNQPQHF	TGCAGCGTGCGGACAGGGGGCGATGGCAATCAGCCCCAGCATTTT
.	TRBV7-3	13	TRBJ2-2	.	CASSTRQTGELFF	TGTGCCAGCAGCACGCGACAGACCGGGGAGCTGTTTTTT
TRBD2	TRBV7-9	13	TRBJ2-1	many	CASPGGEFNEQFF	TGTGCCAGCCCTGGGGGGGAATTCAATGAGCAGTTCTTC
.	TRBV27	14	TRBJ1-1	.	CASTEEPGNTEAFF	TGTGCCAGCACGGAGGAGCCGGGGAACACTGAAGCTTTCTTT
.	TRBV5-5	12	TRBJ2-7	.	CASSYSPVEQYF	TGTGCCAGCAGCTATTCTCCCGTCGAGCAGTACTTC
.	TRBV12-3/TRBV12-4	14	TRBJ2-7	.	CASSLLARYYEQYF	TGTGCCAGCAGTTTACTAGCGAGATACTACGAGCAGTACTTC
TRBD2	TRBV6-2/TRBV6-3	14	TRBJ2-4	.	CASSLTSGKNIQYF	TGTGCCAGCAGTTTGACTAGCGGAAAAAACATTCAGTACTTC